The entry that follows covers one TCR beta chain sequence. This entry belongs to a study of blood T cell repertoires in COVID-19. The overall study: Donors in the United States, Italy and Spain gave samples during acute or convalescent COVID-19. Nucleic acid was either cDNA or gDNA, and it came from T cells, B-cell-depleted T cells, or PBMCs.

Per the original data handling: The authors estimated nucleated cell counts from reference gene primer amplification. This table comes from immunoSEQ multiplex PCR, and its TCRdb copy is limited to in-frame clones, with some not included. From that table come the V and J calls and clone size; the DNA was used to work out D and trimming. This sample has fewer than 85,000 clones, with roughly 80% found just once. Germline CDR1 reads MNHNS; CDR2 reads SASEGT. Between the trimmed V and J ends, which lost 2 bases and 0 bases, there was a span of 8 bases. CDR3 length: 15 residues. Sequencing was carried out using peripheral blood. This sequence was found in a woman older than 75 with active or convalescent COVID-19. V gene TRBV6-1 combines with J gene TRBJ1-5; D remains unclear. CDR3 DNA sequence: TGTGCCAGCAGTGAACTCAGCGATAGCAATCAGCCCCAGCATTTT. It specifies CASSELSDSNQPQHF.